This record covers a single TCR beta chain. TCRdb's table, derived via immunoSEQ multiplex PCR, lists solely in-frame clones and lacks some. The sample consists of 100,000 or so clones, less than 85% of them appearing once. This entry comes from a study of cytomegalovirus exposure and HLA in healthy donors. Trimming stripped 6 bases from V and 9 bases from J, with 9 bases between. The CDR3 loop spans 11 amino acids. Germline CDR1 ENHRY, CDR2 SYGVKD. This TCR derives from a man aged 18 to 29 in good health and CMV-seropositive. Sequencing was done on a sample of PBMCs. The J gene is TRBJ2-1, the V gene TRBV10-3; TRBD1 is a possible D gene (6 bases). CDR3 sequence (DNA): TGTGCCATCAGCTTACAGGGTGAGCAGTTCTTC. Translating it yields CAISLQGEQFF.